This entry lists 27 T cell receptor beta chains sequenced from one sample in a study of technical replicates of blood from several donors. Libraries were prepared by immunoSEQ multiplex PCR; TCRdb keeps only in-frame clonotypes and omits some of them. The repertoire consists of 60,000 or so clones, with more than 95% occurring once and the leading ten covering 0.19%. The sequenced sample consisted of T cells isolated from PBMCs. All receptors come from a human donor in good health.

This chain uses TRBV6-1 with TRBJ2-1, with TRBD2 matching 7 bases. The CDR3 loop spans 15 amino acids. The germline V gene has CDR1 MNHNS and CDR2 SASEGT. Trimming at V came to 6 bases and at J to 4 bases, leaving 9 bases not matched to a gene. The CDR3 protein is CASRLGTGLYNEQFF. The CDR3 DNA follows: TGTGCCAGCAGATTAGGGACGGGACTATACAATGAGCAGTTCTTC.

J is TRBJ2-3 and V is TRBV9; 7 positions agree with TRBD2. The CDR3 has 18 residues. Germline CDR1 SGDLS, CDR2 YYNGEE. V was pared by 3 bases and J by 3 bases, with 16 bases of the junction left unmatched. The CDR3 protein is CASSGQLASALGTDTQYF. CDR3 sequence (DNA): TGTGCCAGCAGCGGACAACTAGCGTCCGCCCTGGGTACAGATACGCAGTATTTT.

The chain links TRBV6-5 to TRBJ1-1; 7 bases match TRBD1. Germline values: CDR1 MNHEY, CDR2 SVGAGI. The V and J ends lost 7 bases and 4 bases, in that order; junction bases with no gene match: 6. The CDR3 contains 13 residues. CDR3 amino acids: CASKGGVGTEAFF. CDR3 nucleotides: TGTGCCAGCAAAGGGGGCGTCGGCACTGAAGCTTTCTTT.

The chain is built from TRBV29-1 and TRBJ2-2, with 9 positions matching TRBD1. CDR3 length: 14 amino acids. Germline V gives CDR1 SQVTM, CDR2 ANQGSEA. Trimming cost V 6 bases and J 8 bases; bases outside gene matches: 10. For the CDR3, the DNA is TGCAGCGTCCCCGACAGGGGGAAGGGGGGGGAGCTGTTTTTT. Encoded protein: CSVPDRGKGGELFF.

CDR3 protein: CASSTRQGPYTGELFF. The CDR3 nucleotides read TGTGCCAGCAGCACCAGACAGGGGCCTTACACCGGGGAGCTGTTTTTT. The chain uses TRBV11-2 and TRBJ2-2; 8 bases line up with TRBD1. CDR1 SGHAT and CDR2 FQNNGV come from the germline V gene. With 5 bases clipped from V and 3 bases from J, the junction kept 8 bases outside the gene matches. The CDR3 length is 16 residues.

The rearrangement links TRBV30 to TRBJ1-1; TRBD1 might be the D (5 bases). Germline CDR1 and CDR2: GTSNPN and SVGIG (reference sequence). Trimming took 0 bases from V and 5 from J, leaving 25 bases between them. This CDR3 has 18 amino acids. CDR3 residues: CAWSVLGRSGRVGTEAFF. The CDR3 nucleotides are TGTGCCTGGAGTGTACTTGGACGTTCCGGCAGGGTAGGTACTGAAGCTTTCTTT.

The V call is TRBV29-1, the J call TRBJ2-7; 7 bases align to TRBD2. CDR3 length: 11 residues. The germline CDR1 and CDR2 sequences are SQVTM and ANQGSEA. The V gene end was trimmed by 7 bases and the J gene end by 5 bases; junction bases not matched to a gene: 5. This chain's CDR3 is CSARTSNEQYF. The CDR3 coding sequence is TGCAGCGCTAGGACTAGTAACGAGCAGTACTTC.

In regard to this clone: Other nucleotide sequences from this sample produce the same CDR3. The chain uses TRBV5-1 and TRBJ2-7; 9 bases line up with TRBD1. Germline loops: CDR1 SGHRS, CDR2 YFSETQ. CDR3 length: 14 residues. Trimming cost V 4 bases and J 2 bases; bases outside gene matches: 4. The CDR3 protein is CASSLGTGPYEQYF. CDR3 coding DNA: TGCGCCAGCAGCCTCGGGACAGGGCCCTACGAGCAGTACTTC.

The rearrangement links TRBV7-9 to TRBJ1-1; no firm D call. Trimming removed 0 bases from V and 11 bases from J, with 19 bases in between. The germline gives CDR1 SEHNR, CDR2 FQNEAQ (reference sequence). The CDR3 has 15 amino acids. The CDR3 DNA is TGTGCCAGCAGCTTAGCGTTGTCGACACTCAATGGGGCTTTCTTT. Encoded protein: CASSLALSTLNGAFF.

The chain has TRBV28 and TRBJ1-1, with D perhaps TRBD1 (6 bases). The CDR3 extends over 16 amino acids. CDR1 is MDHEN, CDR2 SYDVKM, per germline. V was pared by 4 bases and J by 0 bases, with 15 bases between. CDR3: CASSWGMGQMNTEAFF. The CDR3 DNA is TGTGCCAGCAGTTGGGGGATGGGACAAATGAACACTGAAGCTTTCTTT.

The rearrangement uses TRBV29-1 and TRBJ2-5; maybe TRBD2 (7 bases). The CDR3 extends over 12 amino acids. The ends were cut back, 7 bases at V and 5 bases at J, with 14 bases in the middle. Germline-derived CDR1 and CDR2 are SQVTM and ANQGSEA. CDR3 residues: CSGRPGGETQYF. Written as DNA, the CDR3 is TGCAGCGGCCGCCCGGGGGGCGAGACCCAGTACTTC. Full variable domain (outside the CDR3, taken from reference TRBV29-1 and TRBJ2-5): SAVISQKPSRDICQRGTSLTIQCQVDSQVTMMFWYRQQPGQSLTLIATANQGSEATYESGFVIDKFPISRPNLTFSTLTVSNMSPEDSSIYLCSGRPGGETQYFGPGTRLLVL.

The rearrangement joins TRBV4-2 to TRBJ1-4; 10 bases line up with TRBD1. The CDR3 loop spans 15 amino acids. Germline trimming cut 1 base from V and 8 bases from J; bases unmatched to any gene: 4. Germline V gene data show CDR1 as LGHNA and CDR2 as YNFKEQ. The CDR3, as DNA: TGTGCCAGCAGCCAAGGACAGGGGGCGAGGGAAAAACTGTTTTTT. Protein sequence: CASSQGQGAREKLFF.

V and J are TRBV29-1 and TRBJ2-7, with D unclear. This CDR3 has 12 amino acids. Per germline, CDR1 SQVTM and CDR2 ANQGSEA. V lost 4 bases and J lost 2, with 9 bases in between. This chain's CDR3 is CSVGIATYEQYF. CDR3 sequence (DNA): TGCAGCGTTGGAATAGCTACCTACGAGCAGTACTTC.

This chain connects TRBV7-9 to TRBJ2-7; D remains unclear. Trimming removed 0 bases from V and 6 bases from J, with 9 bases in between. Germline assignment: CDR1 SEHNR and CDR2 FQNEAQ (reference sequence). The CDR3 covers 13 residues. For the CDR3, the DNA is TGTGCCAGCAGCTTAGCGCTTCCCAGCGAGCAGTACTTC. Protein: CASSLALPSEQYF.

The V call is TRBV15, the J call TRBJ1-5; maybe TRBD1 (6 bases). V was cut by 1 base and J by 0 bases, with 10 bases left in between. The CDR3 runs to 16 residues. Germline CDR1 and CDR2: LNHNV and YYDKDF (reference sequence). CDR3 coding DNA: TGTGCCACCAGCAGAGGGACAGCGAATAGCAATCAGCCCCAGCATTTT. Translating gives CATSRGTANSNQPQHF.

This clone was observed a single time. The chain carries TRBV6-5 and TRBJ1-1; D may be TRBD1 (5 bases). The germline V gene encodes CDR1 MNHEY and CDR2 SVGAGI. The CDR3 length is 12 residues. Trimming pared 4 bases from V and 5 bases from J, leaving 8 bases between. The CDR3 protein is CASSWGGTEAFF. CDR3 nucleotide sequence: TGTGCCAGCAGTTGGGGGGGGACTGAAGCTTTCTTT.

This chain links TRBV19 with TRBJ2-3; possibly TRBD1 for D (9 bases). From germline, CDR1 is LNHDA and CDR2 SQIVND (reference sequence). This CDR3 has 15 amino acids. V was cut by 7 bases and J by 2 bases, with 16 bases left in between. The CDR3 DNA sequence: TGTGCCAGTACGGGGGGGACAGGGATCACAGATACGCAGTATTTT. The encoded protein is CASTGGTGITDTQYF.

This chain's CDR3 is CASIDRGVAKNIQYF. The DNA for the CDR3 is TGTGCCAGCATTGACCGGGGAGTAGCCAAAAACATTCAGTACTTC. The chain employs TRBV6-1 and TRBJ2-4, with D possibly being TRBD2 (5 bases). Germline V lookup: CDR1 MNHNS, CDR2 SASEGT. Trimming removed 7 bases at V and 0 bases at J, with 13 bases between. The CDR3 runs to 15 residues.

This rearrangement joins TRBV7-8 to TRBJ2-3; 9 bases are shared with TRBD2. The germline CDR1 and CDR2 sequences are SGHVS and FQNEAQ. V was pared by 6 bases and J by 7 bases, with 14 bases of the junction left unmatched. The CDR3 runs to 16 residues. The CDR3 sequence is CASRGKGSGGINTQYF. The DNA of the CDR3 is TGTGCCAGCAGGGGGAAGGGTAGCGGGGGTATTAATACGCAGTATTTT. Supplemented by reference TRBV7-8 and TRBJ2-3, the full variable domain reads GAGVSQSPRYKVAKRGQDVALRCDPISGHVSLFWYQQALGQGPEFLTYFQNEAQLDKSGLPSDRFFAERPEGSVSTLKIQRTQQEDSAVYLCASRGKGSGGINTQYFGPGTRLTVL.

The CDR3 bases are TGTGCCAGCATGGAGAGCTCTGGGGCCAACGTCCTGACTTTC. Translation gives CASMESSGANVLTF. The V and J genes are TRBV2 and TRBJ2-6; D remains unclear. Trimming removed 7 bases at V and 0 bases at J, with 7 bases between. Germline CDR1 reads SNHLY; CDR2 reads FYNNEI. The CDR3 is 14 residues long. Full variable domain (outside the CDR3, taken from reference TRBV2 and TRBJ2-6): EPEVTQTPSHQVTQMGQEVILRCVPISNHLYFYWYRQILGQKVEFLVSFYNNEISEKSEIFDDQFSVERPDGSNFTLKIRSTKLEDSAMYFCASMESSGANVLTFGAGSRLTVL.

The rearrangement joins TRBV5-1 to TRBJ1-1, with 8 bases fitting TRBD1. CDR1 is SGHRS, CDR2 YFSETQ, per germline. The trim removed 4 bases at V and 5 bases at J, leaving 7 bases unmatched. The CDR3 spans 14 residues. For the CDR3, the DNA is TGCGCCAGCAGCCCGCAGGGGGCACATACTGAAGCTTTCTTT. It encodes CASSPQGAHTEAFF.

The chain combines TRBV5-1 with TRBJ2-7; 9 positions agree with TRBD1. Germline V gene data show CDR1 as SGHRS and CDR2 as YFSETQ. Unmatched junction bases numbered 10, after V lost 4 bases and J lost 2 bases. The CDR3 consists of 16 residues. The DNA of the CDR3 is TGCGCCAGCAGCCCGCTGGCCGGGACAGGGACCTACGAGCAGTACTTC. Amino acids: CASSPLAGTGTYEQYF.

The chain links TRBV5-1 to TRBJ2-1; 7 bases are a match to TRBD1. J lost 4 bases, V lost 6 bases, and 19 bases had no gene match. The germline CDR1 and CDR2 sequences are SGHRS and YFSETQ. CDR3 size: 18 residues. CDR3 sequence: CASNEGAGSSGSYNEQFF. Written as DNA, the CDR3 is TGCGCCAGCAACGAGGGGGCAGGGTCGAGCGGTTCTTACAATGAGCAGTTCTTC.

The rearrangement uses TRBV5-4 and TRBJ2-1; 9 nucleotides agree with TRBD2. CDR1 and CDR2 from the germline V gene are SGHNT and YYREEE (reference sequence). Losses at the gene ends were 4 bases for V and 6 bases for J; bases not matched to a gene: 5. The CDR3 consists of 14 residues. This chain's CDR3 is CASSGTSTVNEQFF. CDR3 DNA sequence: TGTGCCAGCAGCGGGACTAGCACCGTCAATGAGCAGTTCTTC.

This sequence joins TRBV7-9 and TRBJ1-1, with 7 positions matching TRBD1. CDR1 is SEHNR and CDR2 is FQNEAQ in the germline V gene (reference sequence). The CDR3 extends over 15 amino acids. V lost 1 base to trimming and J lost 0 bases; unmatched junction nucleotides: 2. In DNA form, the CDR3 reads TGTGCCAGCAGCTTAGGGGACAGAATGAACACTGAAGCTTTCTTT. It specifies CASSLGDRMNTEAFF.

The chain is built from TRBV4-2 and TRBJ2-1; tentative D call: TRBD2 (6 bases). The CDR3 runs to 12 residues. Germline loops: CDR1 LGHNA, CDR2 YNFKEQ. CDR3 DNA: TGTCCACCCCGGGAGTCCTACAATGAGCAGTTCTTC. Its protein is CPPRESYNEQFF.

The chain is built from TRBV27 and TRBJ1-5, with 10 bases identical to TRBD1. This CDR3 spans 16 amino acids. With 6 bases clipped from V and 7 bases from J, the junction kept 12 bases outside the gene matches. Germline lookup yields CDR1 MNHEY and CDR2 SMNVEV (reference sequence). DNA of the CDR3: TGTGCCAGCAGGCAAGTGGGACAGGGGTTAGGGCAGCCCCAGCATTTT. Translation gives CASRQVGQGLGQPQHF.